This TCR beta chain was documented in a study of cytomegalovirus exposure and HLA in healthy donors. Study-level results: Most TCR sequences showed up rarely, but some public TCRs showed up in many donors. Investigators reported 164 TCR beta chains as tied to cytomegalovirus.

The CDR3 extends over 12 amino acids. Germline V gene data show CDR1 as SEHNR and CDR2 as FQNEAQ (reference sequence). In the PCR, 60 Vbeta and 13 Jbeta primers were used. In the original workflow: The authors later counted roughly 87 million unique TCR beta chains, roughly 11 million of them shared. Produced via immunoSEQ multiplex PCR; TCRdb's table is partial and in-frame only. The V and J calls and clone size were taken over from that table, and D and trimming were inferred from the DNA. Here the sample spans roughly 120,000 clones, around 80% being singletons. On this clone itself: What it binds is not known. A junction end diverges from the germline sequence, so it may reflect a read error.

Sequencing input: PBMCs. This TCR was recovered from a man aged 25 to 40 in good health and CMV-seropositive. The V and J genes are TRBV7-9 and TRBJ2-1; D is ambiguous. As DNA, the CDR3 is TGTTCCAGCAGCTTAGATGAGAATGAGCAGTTCTTC. Its translation is CSSSLDENEQFF.